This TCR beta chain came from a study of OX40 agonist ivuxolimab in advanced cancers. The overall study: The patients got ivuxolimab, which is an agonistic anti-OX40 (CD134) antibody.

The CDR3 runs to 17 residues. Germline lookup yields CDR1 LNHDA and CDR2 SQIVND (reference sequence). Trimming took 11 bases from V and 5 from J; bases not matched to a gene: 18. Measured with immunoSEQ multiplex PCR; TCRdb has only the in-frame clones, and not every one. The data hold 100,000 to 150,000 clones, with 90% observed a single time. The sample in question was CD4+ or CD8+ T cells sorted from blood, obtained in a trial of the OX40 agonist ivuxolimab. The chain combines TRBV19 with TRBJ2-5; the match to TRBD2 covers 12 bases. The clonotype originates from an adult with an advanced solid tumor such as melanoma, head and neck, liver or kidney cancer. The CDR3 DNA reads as TGTGCCGCGACCCGTGGGTCTAGCGGGAGGGCCAGGGAGACCCAGTACTTC. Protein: CAATRGSSGRARETQYF. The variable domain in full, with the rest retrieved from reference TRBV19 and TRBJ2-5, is DGGITQSPKYLFRKEGQNVTLSCEQNLNHDAMYWYRQDPGQGLRLIYYSQIVNDFQKGDIAEGYSVSREKKESFPLTVTSAQKNPTAFYLCAATRGSSGRARETQYFGPGTRLLVL.